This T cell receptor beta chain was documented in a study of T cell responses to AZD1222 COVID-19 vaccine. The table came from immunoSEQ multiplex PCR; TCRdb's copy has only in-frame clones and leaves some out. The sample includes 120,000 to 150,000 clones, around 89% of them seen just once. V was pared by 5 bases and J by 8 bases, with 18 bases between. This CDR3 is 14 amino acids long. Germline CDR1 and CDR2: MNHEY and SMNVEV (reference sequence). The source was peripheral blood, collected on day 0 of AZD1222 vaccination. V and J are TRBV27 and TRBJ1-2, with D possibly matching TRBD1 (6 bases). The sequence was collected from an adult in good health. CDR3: CASSLNQGMEGYTF. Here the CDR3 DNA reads TGTGCCAGCAGTCTAAACCAGGGGATGGAGGGCTACACCTTC.